This T cell receptor (beta chain) was captured by sequencing in a study of CD8+CD57+ T cells in acquired aplastic anemia. For the study at large: The study obtained an average of approximately 2.9 ug of DNA from sorted CD4+ and CD8+ cells.

This clonotype was seen a few times. As yet, its antigen is unknown. The DNA is left out, because the CDR3 cannot be placed on it with certainty; the CDR3 is given as TCRdb lists it. Study-wide findings and caveats: The same twenty-nine CD8+ CDR3 sequences occurred in patients and in controls. In CD8+ cells, Simpson's diversity showed no significant difference between patients and controls.

Genomic DNA, serving as template, underwent TCR beta VDJ and CDR3 profiling. Each CDR3 protein is one row after TCRdb ran MiXCR on the reads. This sample carries about 180,000 distinct CDR3 sequences, 47% of them seen once, and the ten largest clones take around 1%. For sequencing, patients were chosen who had shown expansion of CD8+CD57+ cells by flow cytometry. Blood samples were obtained from patients who had received no prior therapy. Germline lookup yields CDR1 MNHNS and CDR2 SASEGT. The CDR3 sequence runs 14 residues, both termini included. V usage is TRBV6-1 and J usage is TRBJ2-2. This receptor was identified in a human donor with aplastic anemia. The sequenced material came from sorted CD4+, CD8+, or CD8+CD57+ T cells (not recorded which) from PBMCs. CDR3: CASSEALRAGELFF.